The entry below describes one TCR beta chain. These data belong to a study of blood T cell repertoires in COVID-19. This table comes from immunoSEQ multiplex PCR, and its TCRdb copy is limited to in-frame clones, with some not included. The data contain 200,000 to 300,000 clones, around 90% of them singletons. The germline gives CDR1 LGHNA, CDR2 YNFKEQ. The trim removed 7 bases at V and 0 bases at J, leaving 9 bases unmatched. The CDR3 runs 16 residues. This clonotype was obtained from a woman aged 55-70 years with COVID-19, enrolled during active disease. This chain joins TRBV4-2 and TRBJ1-3; 7 bases fit TRBD1. Sequenced input: peripheral blood. The CDR3 here is CASTLRQGASGNTIYF. CDR3 sequence (DNA): TGTGCCAGCACCCTAAGACAGGGAGCCTCTGGAAACACCATATATTTT.